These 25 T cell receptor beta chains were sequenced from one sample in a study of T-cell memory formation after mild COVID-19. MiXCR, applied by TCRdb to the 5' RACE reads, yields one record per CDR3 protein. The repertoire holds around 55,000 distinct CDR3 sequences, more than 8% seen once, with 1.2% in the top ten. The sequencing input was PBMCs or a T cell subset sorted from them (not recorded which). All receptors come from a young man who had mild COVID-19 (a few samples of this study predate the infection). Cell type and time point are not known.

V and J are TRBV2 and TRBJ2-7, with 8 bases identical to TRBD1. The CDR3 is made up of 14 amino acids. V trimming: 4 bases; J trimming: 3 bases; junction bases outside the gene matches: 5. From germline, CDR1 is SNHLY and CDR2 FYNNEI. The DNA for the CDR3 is TGTGCCAGCAGTGTAGGGACAGGCTACTACGAGCAGTACTTC. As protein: CASSVGTGYYEQYF.

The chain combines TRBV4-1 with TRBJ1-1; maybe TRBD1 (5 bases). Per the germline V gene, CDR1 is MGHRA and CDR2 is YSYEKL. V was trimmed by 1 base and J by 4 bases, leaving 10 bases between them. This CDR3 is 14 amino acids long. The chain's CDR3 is CASSQVGVGTEAFF. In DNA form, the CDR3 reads TGCGCCAGCAGCCAAGTAGGGGTGGGCACTGAAGCTTTCTTT.

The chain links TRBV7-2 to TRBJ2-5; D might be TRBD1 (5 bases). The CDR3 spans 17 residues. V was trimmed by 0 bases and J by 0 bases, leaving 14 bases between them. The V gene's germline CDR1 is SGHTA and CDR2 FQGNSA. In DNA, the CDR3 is TGTGCCAGCAGCTTAGCCCTAAAATCAGGGTACCAAGAGACCCAGTACTTC. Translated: CASSLALKSGYQETQYF. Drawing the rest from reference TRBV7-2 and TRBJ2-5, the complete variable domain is GAGVSQSPSNKVTEKGKDVELRCDPISGHTALYWYRQSLGQGLEFLIYFQGNSAPDKSGLPSDRFSAERTGGSVSTLTIQRTQQEDSAVYLCASSLALKSGYQETQYFGPGTRLLVL.

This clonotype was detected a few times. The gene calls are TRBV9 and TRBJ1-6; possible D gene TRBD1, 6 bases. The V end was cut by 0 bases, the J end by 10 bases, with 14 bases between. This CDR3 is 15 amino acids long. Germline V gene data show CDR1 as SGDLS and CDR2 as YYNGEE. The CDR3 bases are TGTGCCAGCAGCGTAGATGGGGGGAGGGGGTCACCCCTCCACTTT. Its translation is CASSVDGGRGSPLHF.

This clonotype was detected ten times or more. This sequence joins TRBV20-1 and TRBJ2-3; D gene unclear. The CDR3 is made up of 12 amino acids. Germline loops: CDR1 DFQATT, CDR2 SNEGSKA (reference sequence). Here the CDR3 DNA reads TGCAGCCCTGGGTTATACACAGATACGCAGTATTTT. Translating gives CSPGLYTDTQYF.

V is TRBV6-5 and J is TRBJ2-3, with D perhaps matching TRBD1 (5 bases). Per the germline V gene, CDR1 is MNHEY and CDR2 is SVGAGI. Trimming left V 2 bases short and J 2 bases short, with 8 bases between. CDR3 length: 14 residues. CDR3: CASSYGHPTDTQYF. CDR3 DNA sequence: TGTGCCAGCAGTTACGGACACCCCACAGATACGCAGTATTTT.

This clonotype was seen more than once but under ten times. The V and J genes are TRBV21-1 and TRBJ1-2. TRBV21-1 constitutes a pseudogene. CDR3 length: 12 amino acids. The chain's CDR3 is CASSKCGHLYTF. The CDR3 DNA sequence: TGTGCCAGCAGCAAATGTGGTCACCTCTACACCTTC.

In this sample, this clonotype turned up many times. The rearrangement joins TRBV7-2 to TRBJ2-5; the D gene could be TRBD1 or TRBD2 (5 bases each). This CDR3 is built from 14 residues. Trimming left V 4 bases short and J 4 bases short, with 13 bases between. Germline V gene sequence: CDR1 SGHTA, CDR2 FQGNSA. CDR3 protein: CASSSNPGAETQYF. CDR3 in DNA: TGTGCCAGCAGCTCAAACCCCGGGGCAGAGACCCAGTACTTC.

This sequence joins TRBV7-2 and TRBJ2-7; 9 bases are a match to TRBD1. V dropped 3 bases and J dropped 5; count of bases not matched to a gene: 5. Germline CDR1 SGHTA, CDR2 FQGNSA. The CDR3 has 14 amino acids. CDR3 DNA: TGTGCCAGCAGCTTCCGGGACAGGGTCGACGAGCAGTACTTC. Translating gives CASSFRDRVDEQYF.

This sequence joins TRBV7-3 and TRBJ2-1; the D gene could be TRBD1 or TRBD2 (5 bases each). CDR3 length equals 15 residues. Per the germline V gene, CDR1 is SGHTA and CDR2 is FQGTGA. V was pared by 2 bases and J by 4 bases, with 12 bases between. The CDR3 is CASSLVGRGYNEQFF. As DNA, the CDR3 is TGTGCCAGCAGCTTAGTGGGACGGGGATACAATGAGCAGTTCTTC.

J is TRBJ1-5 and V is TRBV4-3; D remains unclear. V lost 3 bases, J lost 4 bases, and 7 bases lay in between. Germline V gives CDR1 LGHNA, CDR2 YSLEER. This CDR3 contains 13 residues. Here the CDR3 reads CASSHGENQPQHF. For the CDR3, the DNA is TGCGCCAGCAGCCACGGGGAGAATCAGCCCCAGCATTTT.

CDR3 in DNA: TGCAGTGCTAGAGCGTTCAGGGAAAACGAGCAGTACGTC. Translation gives CSARAFRENEQYV. The chain carries TRBV20-1 and TRBJ2-7, with a possible D match to TRBD1 (5 bases). The V end was cut by 1 base, the J end by 5 bases, with 12 bases between. The CDR3 is made up of 13 amino acids. The germline V gene encodes CDR1 DFQATT and CDR2 SNEGSKA (reference sequence).

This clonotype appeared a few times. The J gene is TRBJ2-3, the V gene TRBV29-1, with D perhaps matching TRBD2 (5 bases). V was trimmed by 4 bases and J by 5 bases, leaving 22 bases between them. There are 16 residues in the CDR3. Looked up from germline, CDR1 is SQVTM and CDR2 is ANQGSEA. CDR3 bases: TGCAGCGTTGTGTTAGAGGGTGGGCAGTGGGGAGATACGCAGTATTTT. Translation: CSVVLEGGQWGDTQYF.

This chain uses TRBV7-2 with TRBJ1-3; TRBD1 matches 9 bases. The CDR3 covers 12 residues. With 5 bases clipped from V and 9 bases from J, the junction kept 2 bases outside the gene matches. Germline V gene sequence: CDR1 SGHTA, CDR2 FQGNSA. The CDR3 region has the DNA TGTGCCAGCAGCATGGACAGGGGCACCATATATTTT. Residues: CASSMDRGTIYF.

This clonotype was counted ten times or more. CDR3 residues: CASSLVGDTQYF. CDR3 in DNA: TGCGCCAGCAGCTTGGTGGGAGATACGCAGTATTTT. The chain recombines TRBV5-1 with TRBJ2-3; D call uncertain. V lost 0 bases and J 5 bases, leaving 4 bases between the germline ends. CDR1 and CDR2 (germline): SGHRS, YFSETQ. This CDR3 spans 12 amino acids.

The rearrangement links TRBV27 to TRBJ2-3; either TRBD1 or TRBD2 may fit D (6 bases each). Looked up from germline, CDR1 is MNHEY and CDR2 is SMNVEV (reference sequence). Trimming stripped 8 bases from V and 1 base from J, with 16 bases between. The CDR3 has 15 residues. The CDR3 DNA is TGTGCCAGCTCGAGGCCGGGGGCCGGCACAGATACGCAGTATTTT. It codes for CASSRPGAGTDTQYF.

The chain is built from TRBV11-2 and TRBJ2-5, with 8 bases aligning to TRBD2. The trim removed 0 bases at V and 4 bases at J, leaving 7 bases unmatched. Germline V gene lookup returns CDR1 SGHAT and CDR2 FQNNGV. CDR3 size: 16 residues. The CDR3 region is CASSLDRGGLRETQYF. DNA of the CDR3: TGTGCCAGCAGCTTAGACCGGGGGGGCCTTAGAGAGACCCAGTACTTC.

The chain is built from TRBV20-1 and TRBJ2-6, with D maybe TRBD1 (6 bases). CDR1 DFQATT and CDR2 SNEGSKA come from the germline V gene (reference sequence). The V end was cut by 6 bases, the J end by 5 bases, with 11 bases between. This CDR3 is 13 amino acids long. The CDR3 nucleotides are TGCAGTGCGGACAGTGGAAGGGCCAACGTCCTGACTTTC. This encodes CSADSGRANVLTF.

CDR3 loop: CASRQQGARETQYF. In nucleotides, the CDR3 is TGCGCCAGCAGGCAACAGGGGGCTAGGGAGACCCAGTACTTC. The rearrangement links TRBV5-1 to TRBJ2-5; TRBD1 matches 9 bases. Germline-derived CDR1 and CDR2 are SGHRS and YFSETQ. The CDR3 has 14 amino acids. V trimming: 5 bases; J trimming: 5 bases; junction bases outside the gene matches: 7. Combining the CDR3 with reference TRBV5-1 and TRBJ2-5 gives the whole variable domain KAGVTQTPRYLIKTRGQQVTLSCSPISGHRSVSWYQQTPGQGLQFLFEYFSETQRNKGNFPGRFSGRQFSNSRSEMNVSTLELGDSALYLCASRQQGARETQYFGPGTRLLVL.

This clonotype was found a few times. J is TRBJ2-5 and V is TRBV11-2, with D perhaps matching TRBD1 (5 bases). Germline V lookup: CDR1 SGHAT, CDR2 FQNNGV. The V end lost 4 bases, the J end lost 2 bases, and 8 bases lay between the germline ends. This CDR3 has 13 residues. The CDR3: CASSSGIQETQYF. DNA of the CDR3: TGTGCCAGCAGCTCAGGGATTCAAGAGACCCAGTACTTC.

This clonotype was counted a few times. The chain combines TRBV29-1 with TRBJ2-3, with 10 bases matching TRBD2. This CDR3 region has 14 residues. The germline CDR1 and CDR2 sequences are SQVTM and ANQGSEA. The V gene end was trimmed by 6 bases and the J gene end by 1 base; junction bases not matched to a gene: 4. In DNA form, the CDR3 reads TGCAGCGTCGATCTAGCGGGGGGCACAGATACGCAGTATTTT. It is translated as CSVDLAGGTDTQYF.

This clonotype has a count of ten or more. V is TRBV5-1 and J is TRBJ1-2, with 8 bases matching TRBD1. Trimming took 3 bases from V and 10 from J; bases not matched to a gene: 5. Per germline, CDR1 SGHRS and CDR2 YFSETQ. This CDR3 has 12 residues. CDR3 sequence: CASSWGTGDYTF. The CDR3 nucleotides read TGCGCCAGCAGCTGGGGGACAGGAGACTACACCTTC.

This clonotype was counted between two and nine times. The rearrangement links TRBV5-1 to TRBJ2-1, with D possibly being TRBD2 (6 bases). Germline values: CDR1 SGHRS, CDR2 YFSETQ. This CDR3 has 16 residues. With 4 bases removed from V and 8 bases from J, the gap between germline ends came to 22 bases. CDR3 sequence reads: CASSRSGTESQYEQFF. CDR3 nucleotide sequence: TGCGCCAGCAGCCGCTCGGGGACTGAATCACAATATGAGCAGTTCTTC.

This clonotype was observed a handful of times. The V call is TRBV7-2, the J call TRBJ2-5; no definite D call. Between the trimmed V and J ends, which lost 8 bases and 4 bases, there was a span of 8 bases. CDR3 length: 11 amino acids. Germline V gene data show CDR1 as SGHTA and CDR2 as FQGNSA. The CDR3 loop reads CASQAGETQYF. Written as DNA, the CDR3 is TGTGCCAGCCAAGCAGGAGAGACCCAGTACTTC.

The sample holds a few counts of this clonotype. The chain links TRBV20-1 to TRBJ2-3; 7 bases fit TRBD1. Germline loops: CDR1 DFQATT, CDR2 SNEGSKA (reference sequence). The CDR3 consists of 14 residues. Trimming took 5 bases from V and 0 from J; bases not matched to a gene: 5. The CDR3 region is CSAPLGQSTDTQYF. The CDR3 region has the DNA TGCAGTGCTCCCCTGGGACAGAGCACAGATACGCAGTATTTT.